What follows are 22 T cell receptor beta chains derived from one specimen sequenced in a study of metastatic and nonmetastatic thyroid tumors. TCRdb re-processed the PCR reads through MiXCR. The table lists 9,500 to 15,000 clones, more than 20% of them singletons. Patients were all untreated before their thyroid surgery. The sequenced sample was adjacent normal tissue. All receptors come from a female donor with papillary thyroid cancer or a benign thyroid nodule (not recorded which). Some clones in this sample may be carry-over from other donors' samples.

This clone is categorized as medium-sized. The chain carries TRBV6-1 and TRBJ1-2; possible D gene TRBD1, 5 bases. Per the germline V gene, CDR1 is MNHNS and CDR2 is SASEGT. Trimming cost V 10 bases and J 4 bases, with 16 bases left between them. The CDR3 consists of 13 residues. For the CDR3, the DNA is TGTGCCACCGCAACACAGGACCCCTATGGCTACACCTTC. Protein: CATATQDPYGYTF.

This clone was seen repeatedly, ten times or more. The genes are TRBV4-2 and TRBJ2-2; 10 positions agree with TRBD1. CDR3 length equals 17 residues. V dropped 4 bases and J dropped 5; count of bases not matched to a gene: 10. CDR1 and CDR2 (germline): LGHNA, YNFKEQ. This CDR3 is CASSPDRDRGRTGELFF. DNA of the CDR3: TGTGCCAGCAGCCCCGACAGGGACAGGGGCAGGACCGGGGAGCTGTTTTTT.

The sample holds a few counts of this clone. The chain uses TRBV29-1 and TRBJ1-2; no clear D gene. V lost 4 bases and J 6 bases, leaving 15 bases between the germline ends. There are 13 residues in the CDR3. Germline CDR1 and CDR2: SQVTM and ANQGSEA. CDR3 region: CSVVAEKFDGYTF. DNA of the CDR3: TGCAGCGTTGTAGCGGAGAAGTTCGATGGCTACACCTTC.

CDR3 region: CSATQILTSAGEETQYF. The DNA for the CDR3 is TGCAGTGCTACCCAAATCCTAACTAGCGCGGGGGAAGAGACCCAGTACTTC. This chain connects TRBV20-1 to TRBJ2-5; 7 bases map to TRBD2. V shed 4 bases and J 3 bases; nucleotides not matched to a gene: 17. The CDR3 covers 17 residues. Germline CDR1 DFQATT, CDR2 SNEGSKA (reference sequence).

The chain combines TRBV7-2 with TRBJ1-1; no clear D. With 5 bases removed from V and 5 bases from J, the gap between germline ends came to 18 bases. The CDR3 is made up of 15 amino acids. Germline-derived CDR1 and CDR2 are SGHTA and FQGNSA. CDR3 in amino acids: CASSLPVGVRTEAFF. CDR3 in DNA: TGTGCCAGCAGCCTCCCCGTTGGGGTCAGAACTGAAGCTTTCTTT.

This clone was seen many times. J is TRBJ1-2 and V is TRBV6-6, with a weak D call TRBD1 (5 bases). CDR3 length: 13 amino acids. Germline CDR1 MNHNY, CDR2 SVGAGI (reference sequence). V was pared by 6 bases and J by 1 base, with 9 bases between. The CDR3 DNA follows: TGTGCCAGCAGGCAGGGTTTTAACTATGGCTACACCTTC. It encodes CASRQGFNYGYTF.

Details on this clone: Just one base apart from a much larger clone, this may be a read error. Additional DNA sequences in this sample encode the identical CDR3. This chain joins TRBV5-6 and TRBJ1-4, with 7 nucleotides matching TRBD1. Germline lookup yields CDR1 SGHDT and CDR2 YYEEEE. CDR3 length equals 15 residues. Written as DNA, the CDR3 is TGTGCTAGCAGCTTGTGGGGGACAGACAATGAAAAACTGTTTTTT. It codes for CASSLWGTDNEKLFF.

The CDR3 sequence: CATSTHDPYGYTF. The CDR3 DNA follows: TGTGCCACCTCAACGCATGACCCCTATGGCTACACCTTC. The chain couples TRBV6-8 to TRBJ1-2; D uncertain. The CDR3 loop spans 13 amino acids. Trimming pared 10 bases from V and 4 bases from J, leaving 16 bases between. Germline assignment: CDR1 MNHGY and CDR2 SAAAGT.

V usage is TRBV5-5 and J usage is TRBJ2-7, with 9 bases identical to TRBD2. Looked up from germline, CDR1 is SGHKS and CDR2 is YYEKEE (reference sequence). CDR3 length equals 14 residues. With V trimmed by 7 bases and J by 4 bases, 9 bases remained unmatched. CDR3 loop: CASVGLAGSYEQYF. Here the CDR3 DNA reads TGTGCCAGCGTGGGCCTAGCGGGGTCTTACGAGCAGTACTTC.

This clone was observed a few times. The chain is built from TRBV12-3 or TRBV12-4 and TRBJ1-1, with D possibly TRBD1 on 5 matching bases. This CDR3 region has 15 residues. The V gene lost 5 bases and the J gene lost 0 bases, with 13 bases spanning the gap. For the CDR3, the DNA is TGTGCCAGCAGTGTTGGGGGGGTCTTGAACACTGAAGCTTTCTTT. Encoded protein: CASSVGGVLNTEAFF.

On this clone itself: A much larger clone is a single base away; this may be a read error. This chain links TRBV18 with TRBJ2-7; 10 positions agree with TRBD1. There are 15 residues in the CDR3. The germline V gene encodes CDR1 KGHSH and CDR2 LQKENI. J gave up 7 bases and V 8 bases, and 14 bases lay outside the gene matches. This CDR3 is CASAGLGQGIGEQYF. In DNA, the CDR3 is TGTGCCAGCGCTGGACTGGGACAGGGGATTGGGGAGCAGTACTTC.

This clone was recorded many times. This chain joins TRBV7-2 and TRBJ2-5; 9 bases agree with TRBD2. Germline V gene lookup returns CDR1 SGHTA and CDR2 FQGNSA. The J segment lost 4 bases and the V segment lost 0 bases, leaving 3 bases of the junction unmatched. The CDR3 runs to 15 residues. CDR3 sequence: CASSLASGGVETQYF. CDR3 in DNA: TGTGCCAGCAGCTTAGCTAGCGGGGGCGTAGAGACCCAGTACTTC.

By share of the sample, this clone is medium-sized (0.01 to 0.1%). The CDR3 DNA follows: TGTGCCAGCACTGAGGCCTCCTACGAGCAGTACTTC. Translation gives CASTEASYEQYF. The chain uses TRBV6-1 and TRBJ2-7; no clear D gene. Trimming cost V 7 bases and J 0 bases, with 7 bases left between them. This CDR3 contains 12 residues. Germline assignment: CDR1 MNHNS and CDR2 SASEGT.

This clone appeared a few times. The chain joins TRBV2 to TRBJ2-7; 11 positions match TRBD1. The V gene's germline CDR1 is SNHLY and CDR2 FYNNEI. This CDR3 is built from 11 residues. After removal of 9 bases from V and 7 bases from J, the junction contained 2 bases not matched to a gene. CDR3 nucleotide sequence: TGTGCCAGTGGGACAGGGGGAGAGCAGTACTTC. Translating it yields CASGTGGEQYF.

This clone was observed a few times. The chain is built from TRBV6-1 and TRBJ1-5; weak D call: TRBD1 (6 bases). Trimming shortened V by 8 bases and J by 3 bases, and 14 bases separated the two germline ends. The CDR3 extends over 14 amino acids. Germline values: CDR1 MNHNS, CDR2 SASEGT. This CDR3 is CASHPQGNNQPQHF. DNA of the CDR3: TGTGCCAGCCACCCACAGGGAAACAATCAGCCCCAGCATTTT.

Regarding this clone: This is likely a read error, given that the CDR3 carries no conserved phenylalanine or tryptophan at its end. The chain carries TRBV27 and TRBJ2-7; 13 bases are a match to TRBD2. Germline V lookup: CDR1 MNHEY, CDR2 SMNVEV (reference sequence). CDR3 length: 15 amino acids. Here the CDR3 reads CDRSSGLAGEGEQYS. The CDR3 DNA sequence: TGTGACAGGAGTTCCGGACTAGCGGGAGAAGGTGAGCAGTACTCC.

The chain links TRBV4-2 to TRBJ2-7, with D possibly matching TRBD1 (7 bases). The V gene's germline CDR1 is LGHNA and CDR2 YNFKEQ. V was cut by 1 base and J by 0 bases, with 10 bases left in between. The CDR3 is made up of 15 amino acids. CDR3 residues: CASSQVQGGSYEQYF. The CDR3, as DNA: TGTGCCAGCAGCCAAGTGCAGGGGGGCTCCTACGAGCAGTACTTC.

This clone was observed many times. The DNA for the CDR3 is TGTGCCAGCAGCCCAGGCGGCCGGACAGGGTTGGGCTACGAGCAGTACTTC. Protein product: CASSPGGRTGLGYEQYF. This chain uses TRBV4-2 with TRBJ2-7; 8 bases match TRBD1. V lost 4 bases, J lost 3 bases, and 14 bases stayed unmatched. Looked up from germline, CDR1 is LGHNA and CDR2 is YNFKEQ. The CDR3 is 17 residues long.

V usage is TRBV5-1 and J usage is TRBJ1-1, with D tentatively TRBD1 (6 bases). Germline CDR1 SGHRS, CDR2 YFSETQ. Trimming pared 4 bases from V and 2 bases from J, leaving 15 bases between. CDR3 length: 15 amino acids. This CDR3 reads CASSPVQGLNTEAFF. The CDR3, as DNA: TGCGCCAGCAGCCCGGTACAGGGACTAAACACTGAAGCTTTCTTT.

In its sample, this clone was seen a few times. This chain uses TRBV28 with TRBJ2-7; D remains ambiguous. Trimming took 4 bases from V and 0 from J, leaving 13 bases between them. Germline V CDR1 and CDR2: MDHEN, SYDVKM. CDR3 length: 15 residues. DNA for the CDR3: TGTGCCAGCAGTTCCCGCCTAGGTTTCTCCTACGAGCAGTACTTC. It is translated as CASSSRLGFSYEQYF.

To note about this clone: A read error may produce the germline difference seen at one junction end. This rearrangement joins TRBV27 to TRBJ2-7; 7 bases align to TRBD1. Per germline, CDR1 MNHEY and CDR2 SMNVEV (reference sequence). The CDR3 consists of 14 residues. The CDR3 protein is CASGFWDSSYEQYF. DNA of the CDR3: TGTGCCAGCGGTTTCTGGGACAGCTCCTACGAGCAGTACTTC.

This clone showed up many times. The CDR3 bases are TGTGCCAGCAGCTTTAGGGGGGGGTCCGGGGCCAACGTCCTGACTTTC. This codes for CASSFRGGSGANVLTF. J is TRBJ2-6 and V is TRBV7-2, with a tentative D call TRBD2 (7 bases). V shed 3 bases and J shed 4 bases, with 13 bases lying between them. From germline, CDR1 is SGHTA and CDR2 FQGNSA. This CDR3 is built from 16 residues.